This TCR beta chain was identified during a study of post-analysis software for immune sequencing data. This clonotype occurred a few times. What it binds is not known. The study's findings and limits: The study found TRBV5-6, TRBV5-1 and TRBV20-1 among a few TRBV segments more frequent in patients than controls.

Germline values: CDR1 ENHRY, CDR2 SYGVKD. CDR3 length: 12 amino acids. Trimming removed 0 bases at V and 5 bases at J, with 4 bases between. The library was made from cDNA and included unique molecular identifiers. From the PCR reads, TCRdb called clonotypes with MiXCR, one entry per CDR3 protein. In the table there are around 180,000 distinct CDR3 sequences, 30% of which are singletons. The sequence derives from a girl aged 10-17 years with multiple sclerosis. The genes are TRBV10-3 and TRBJ1-2, with D unresolved. The sample comprised blood. The CDR3: CAISESGYGYTF. The DNA of the CDR3 is TGTGCCATCAGTGAGTCGGGGTATGGCTACACCTTC.